These T cell receptor beta chains were read from a single sample in a study of breast tumors, draining lymph nodes, adjacent tissues. TCRdb passed the multiplex PCR reads through MiXCR, listing each CDR3 protein once. The sample contains about 300,000 distinct CDR3 sequences, around 30% of which appear only once. The sample taken for sequencing was axillary lymph node tissue. The receptors stem from a female donor with breast cancer. Some clones in this sample may be carry-over from other donors' samples. Each CDR3 is given with its conserved first and last residue. Each record gives: D gene, clone size, J gene, V gene, CDR3 protein, CDR3 DNA. The D gene is left open where the match is weak. Clone size is not always given. Where it is, it says once, few, many or a class for expanded clones.

NA | many | TRBJ2-5 | TRBV12-5 | CASGKLETQYF | TGTGCTAGTGGGAAATTGGAGACCCAGTACTTC
NA | many | TRBJ2-7 | TRBV20-1 | CSASTGSSYEQYF | TGCAGTGCTAGCACAGGGAGCTCCTACGAGCAGTACTTC
NA | few | TRBJ1-1 | TRBV6-4 | CASRGSMNTEAFF | TGTGCCAGCAGGGGATCCATGAACACTGAAGCTTTCTTT
NA | many | TRBJ1-3 | TRBV6-1 | CASSAGTGNTIYF | TGTGCCAGCAGTGCAGGGACTGGAAACACCATATATTTT
TRBD1 | few | TRBJ2-1 | TRBV5-4 | CASSRGQSAYNEQFF | TGTGCCAGCAGCCGGGGACAGAGTGCATACAATGAGCAGTTCTTC
NA | NA | TRBJ2-5 | TRBV27 | CASSRQVRETQYF | TGTGCCAGCAGTCGACAGGTTCGGGAGACCCAGTACTTC
NA | NA | TRBJ2-5 | TRBV5-1 | CASSSESLRDTQYF | TGCGCCAGCAGCTCCGAAAGCCTTCGGGACACCCAGTACTTC
TRBD2 | NA | TRBJ2-2 | TRBV6-1 | CASSEVSGGRLFF | TGTGCCAGCAGTGAAGTGTCCGGCGGGAGGTTGTTTTTT
NA | few | TRBJ2-2 | TRBV5-8 | CASSEYRAAGELFF | TGTGCCAGCAGCGAATACAGGGCCGCCGGGGAGCTGTTTTTT
TRBD2 | many | TRBJ2-1 | TRBV5-1 | CASSSQAGGPYNEQFF | TGCGCCAGCAGCTCACAAGCGGGAGGGCCATACAATGAGCAGTTCTTC
NA | NA | TRBJ1-1 | TRBV12-3/TRBV12-4 | CASSLERFTEAFF | TGTGCCAGCAGTTTAGAGAGGTTCACTGAAGCTTTCTTT
NA | NA | TRBJ2-3 | TRBV7-2 | CASSLQGYTGNEQYF | TGTGCCAGCAGCTTGCAGGGGTATACGGGGAATGAGCAGTATTTT
NA | NA | TRBJ2-2 | TRBV6-6 | CAATGAHNTGEPFF | TGTGCCGCCACCGGGGCACACAACACCGGGGAGCCGTTTTTT
NA | many | TRBJ1-6 | TRBV11-1 | CASSPEVNSPLHF | TGTGCCAGCAGTCCAGAGGTCAATTCACCCCTCCACTTT
TRBD2 | many | TRBJ2-5 | TRBV20-1 | CSARDRASGRWETQYF | TGCAGTGCTAGAGATCGGGCTAGCGGGAGGTGGGAGACCCAGTACTTC
NA | few | TRBJ2-3 | TRBV6-5 | CASTGGTDTQYF | TGTGCCAGCACCGGCGGGACAGATACGCAGTATTTT
NA | many | TRBJ2-3 | TRBV19 | CGWGTDTQYF | TGTGGATGGGGAACAGATACGCAGTATTTT
NA | many | TRBJ2-1 | TRBV5-6 | CASSIDSPNEQFF | TGTGCCAGCAGCATAGACAGTCCCAATGAGCAGTTCTTC
NA | few | TRBJ2-1 | TRBV27 | CASSLVLTDPLNNEQFF | TGTGCCAGCAGTTTAGTTTTGACCGACCCACTAAACAATGAGCAGTTCTTC
TRBD1 | few | TRBJ1-2 | TRBV29-1 | CSLGRGLSGYTF | TGCAGTTTGGGTAGGGGGCTGAGTGGCTACACCTTC
NA | many | TRBJ1-6 | TRBV6-5 | CASKRGTYNSPLHF | TGTGCCAGCAAAAGGGGGACCTATAATTCACCCCTCCACTTT
TRBD1 | many | TRBJ1-4 | TRBV6-1 | CASRTWGDREKLFF | TGTGCCAGCAGGACGTGGGGGGACAGAGAAAAACTGTTTTTT
NA | many | TRBJ1-2 | TRBV7-2 | CASSLDPRGGYTF | TGTGCCAGCAGCTTAGATCCCCGGGGGGGCTACACCTTC
NA | few | TRBJ2-7 | TRBV15 | CATSSPLGIAYEQYF | TGTGCCACCAGCAGCCCCCTAGGGATTGCCTACGAGCAGTACTTC
TRBD1 | once | TRBJ1-2 | TRBV20-1 | CSARDPKGAQGGYTF | TGCAGTGCTAGAGATCCTAAGGGGGCCCAAGGGGGCTACACCTTC
NA | many | TRBJ1-2 | TRBV12-3/TRBV12-4 | CASSAPTRGYTF | TGTGCCAGCAGCGCCCCCACACGGGGCTACACCTTC
TRBD1 | many | TRBJ2-3 | TRBV29-1 | CSVEETGEFIDTQYF | TGCAGCGTTGAAGAGACAGGGGAGTTTATTGATACGCAGTATTTT
NA | NA | TRBJ2-3 | TRBV19 | CASSIKNTDTQYF | TGTGCCAGTAGTATCAAGAACACAGATACGCAGTATTTT
TRBD2 | NA | TRBJ2-3 | TRBV28 | CASSLNGRGTDTQYF | TGTGCCAGCAGTTTAAACGGGAGGGGCACAGATACGCAGTATTTT